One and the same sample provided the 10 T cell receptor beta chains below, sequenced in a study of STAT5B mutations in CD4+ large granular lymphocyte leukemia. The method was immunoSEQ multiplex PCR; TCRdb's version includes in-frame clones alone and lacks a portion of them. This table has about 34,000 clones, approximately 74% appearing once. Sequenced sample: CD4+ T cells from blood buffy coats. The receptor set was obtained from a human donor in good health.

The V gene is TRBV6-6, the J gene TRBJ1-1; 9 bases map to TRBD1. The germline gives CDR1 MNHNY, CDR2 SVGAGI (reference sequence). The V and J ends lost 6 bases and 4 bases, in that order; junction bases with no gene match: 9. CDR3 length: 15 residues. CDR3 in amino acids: CASRIAGTGFTEAFF. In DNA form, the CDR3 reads TGTGCCAGCAGGATCGCCGGGACAGGGTTCACTGAAGCTTTCTTT.

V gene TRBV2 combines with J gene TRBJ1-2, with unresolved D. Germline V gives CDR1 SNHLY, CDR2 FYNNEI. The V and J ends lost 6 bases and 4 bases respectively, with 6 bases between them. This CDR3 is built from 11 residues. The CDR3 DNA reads TGTGCCAGCAGAGGCAGCTATGGCTACACCTTC. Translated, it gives CASRGSYGYTF. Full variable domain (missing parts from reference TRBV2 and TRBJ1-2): EPEVTQTPSHQVTQMGQEVILRCVPISNHLYFYWYRQILGQKVEFLVSFYNNEISEKSEIFDDQFSVERPDGSNFTLKIRSTKLEDSAMYFCASRGSYGYTFGSGTRLTVV.

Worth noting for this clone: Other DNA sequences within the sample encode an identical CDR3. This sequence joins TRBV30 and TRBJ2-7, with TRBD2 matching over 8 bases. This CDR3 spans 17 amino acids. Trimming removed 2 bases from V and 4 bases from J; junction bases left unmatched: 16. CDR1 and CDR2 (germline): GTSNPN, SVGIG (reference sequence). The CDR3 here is CAWSTLVQGGRLYEQYF. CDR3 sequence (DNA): TGTGCCTGGAGTACCCTGGTTCAGGGCGGGAGGCTTTACGAGCAGTACTTC.

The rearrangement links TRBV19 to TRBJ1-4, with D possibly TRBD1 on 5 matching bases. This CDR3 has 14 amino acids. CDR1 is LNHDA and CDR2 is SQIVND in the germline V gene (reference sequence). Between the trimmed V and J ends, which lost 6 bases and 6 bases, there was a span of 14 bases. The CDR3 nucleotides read TGTGCCAGTAGGGGGCTCGGCGGGGATGAAAAACTGTTTTTT. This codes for CASRGLGGDEKLFF.

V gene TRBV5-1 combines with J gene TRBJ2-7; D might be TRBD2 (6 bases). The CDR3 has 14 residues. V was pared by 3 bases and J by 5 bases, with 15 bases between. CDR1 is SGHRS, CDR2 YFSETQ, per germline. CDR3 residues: CASSSGLPTDEQYV. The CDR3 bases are TGCGCCAGCAGCTCGGGACTCCCTACGGACGAGCAGTACGTC.

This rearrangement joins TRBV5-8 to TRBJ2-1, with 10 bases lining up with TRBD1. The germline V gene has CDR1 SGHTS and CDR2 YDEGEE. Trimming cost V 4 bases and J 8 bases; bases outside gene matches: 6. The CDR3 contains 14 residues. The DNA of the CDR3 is TGTGCCAGCAGCCGGGACAGGGGAGGTTATGAGCAGTTCTTC. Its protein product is CASSRDRGGYEQFF.

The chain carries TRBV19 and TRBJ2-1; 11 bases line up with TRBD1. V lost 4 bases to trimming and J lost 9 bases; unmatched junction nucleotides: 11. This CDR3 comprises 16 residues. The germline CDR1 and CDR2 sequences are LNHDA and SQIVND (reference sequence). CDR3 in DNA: TGTGCCAGTAGTAACCTAGGGACAGGGGGGTATGGTGAGCAGTTCTTC. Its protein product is CASSNLGTGGYGEQFF.

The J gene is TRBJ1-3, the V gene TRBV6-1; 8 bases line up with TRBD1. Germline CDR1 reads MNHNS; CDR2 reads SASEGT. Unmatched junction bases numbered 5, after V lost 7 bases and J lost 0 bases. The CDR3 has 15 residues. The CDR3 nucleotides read TGTGCCAGCACTTTGGACAGGGCCTCTGGAAACACCATATATTTT. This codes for CASTLDRASGNTIYF.

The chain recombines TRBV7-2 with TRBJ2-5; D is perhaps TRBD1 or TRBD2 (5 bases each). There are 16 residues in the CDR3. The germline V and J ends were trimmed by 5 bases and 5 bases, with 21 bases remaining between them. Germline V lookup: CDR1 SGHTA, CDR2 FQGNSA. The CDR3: CASSKSRGAGRETQYF. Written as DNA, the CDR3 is TGTGCCAGCAGCAAATCCCGGGGAGCAGGGCGGGAGACCCAGTACTTC.

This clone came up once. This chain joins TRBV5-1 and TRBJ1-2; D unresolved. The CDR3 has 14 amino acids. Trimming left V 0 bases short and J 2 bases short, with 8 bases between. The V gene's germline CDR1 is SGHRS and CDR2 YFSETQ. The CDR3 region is CASSLVGGNYGYTF. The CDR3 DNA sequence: TGCGCCAGCAGCTTGGTGGGAGGGAACTATGGCTACACCTTC.